Each of the 20 T cell receptor beta chains below was sequenced from the same sample in a study of response to subunit inactivated influenza vaccine. Each CDR3 protein is one row after TCRdb ran MiXCR on the RT-PCR reads. Seen here are 540,000 or so distinct CDR3 sequences, 10% to 15% observed once, and the top ten hold around 13%. Sequenced material: PBMCs from blood, taken 40 to 50 days after vaccination. These receptors all come from a man over 45 who received an inactivated influenza vaccine.

The table lists this clonotype with many counts. The chain combines TRBV29-1 with TRBJ2-2, with D unclear. V was clipped by 1 base and J by 0 bases, with 6 bases between them. Germline V CDR1 and CDR2: SQVTM, ANQGSEA. The CDR3 spans 14 residues. This CDR3 is CSVEVGANTGELFF. CDR3 nucleotide sequence: TGCAGCGTTGAAGTTGGGGCGAACACCGGGGAGCTGTTTTTT.

This clonotype was seen a few times. V gene TRBV7-9 combines with J gene TRBJ2-7; 7 positions agree with TRBD1. CDR3 length: 14 residues. Germline V CDR1 and CDR2: SEHNR, FQNEAQ (reference sequence). The V segment lost 5 bases and the J segment 3 bases; nucleotides outside the gene matches: 7. CDR3 sequence: CASSPSGQHYEQYF. The DNA for the CDR3 is TGTGCCAGCAGCCCATCGGGACAGCACTACGAGCAGTACTTC.

This rearrangement joins TRBV11-3 to TRBJ2-2; D is ambiguous. CDR3 length equals 13 residues. V lost 0 bases, J lost 7 bases, and 6 bases lay in between. Germline V gene data show CDR1 as SGHNT and CDR2 as YENEEA. The CDR3 is CASSLDGDGELFF. The CDR3 DNA sequence: TGTGCCAGCAGCTTAGATGGGGACGGGGAGCTGTTTTTT.

This clonotype was seen ten or more times. This rearrangement joins TRBV4-3 to TRBJ2-1, with D maybe TRBD2 (6 bases). The CDR3 loop spans 13 amino acids. From germline, CDR1 is LGHNA and CDR2 YSLEER. The ends were cut back, 0 bases at V and 9 bases at J, with 9 bases in the middle. CDR3 loop: CASSQEKGLEQFF. In nucleotides, the CDR3 is TGCGCCAGCAGCCAAGAGAAGGGACTTGAGCAGTTCTTC.

The rearrangement uses TRBV5-1 and TRBJ2-3; D is uncertain. Germline loops: CDR1 SGHRS, CDR2 YFSETQ. With 3 bases removed from V and 15 bases from J, the gap between germline ends came to 20 bases. This CDR3 comprises 13 residues. CDR3 sequence reads: CASSSAPGPTIYF. Here the CDR3 DNA reads TGCGCCAGCAGCTCCGCCCCGGGCCCCACCATCTATTTT.

This clonotype was found a few times. The gene calls are TRBV5-6 and TRBJ1-5; TRBD1 is a possible D gene (5 bases). CDR1 is SGHDT and CDR2 is YYEEEE in the germline V gene. The CDR3 contains 16 residues. The ends were cut back, 4 bases at V and 0 bases at J, with 14 bases in the middle. CDR3 sequence reads: CASSLSPGTSNQPQHF. CDR3 nucleotides: TGTGCCAGCAGCCTTAGTCCGGGGACTAGCAATCAGCCCCAGCATTTT.

This clonotype was found a few times. The V and J genes are TRBV6-2 or TRBV6-3 and TRBJ2-7; D is possibly TRBD1 or TRBD2 (6 bases each). The V end lost 6 bases, the J end lost 3 bases, and 18 bases lay between the germline ends. The CDR3 contains 15 residues. CDR1 and CDR2 from the germline V gene are MNHEY and SVGEGT. In nucleotides, the CDR3 is TGTGCCAGCAGACAACTCGGGGGCCTCCTCTACGAGCAGTACTTC. This sequence encodes CASRQLGGLLYEQYF.

The sample holds many counts of this clonotype. The gene calls are TRBV12-3 or TRBV12-4 and TRBJ2-7; TRBD1 aligns across 7 bases. J lost 0 bases, V lost 6 bases, and 5 bases had no gene match. The CDR3 sequence is 14 residues long. CDR3 sequence reads: CASSAPGGSYEQYF. Written as DNA, the CDR3 is TGTGCCAGCAGCGCCCCAGGGGGCTCCTACGAGCAGTACTTC.

Only a few counts were recorded for this clonotype. The chain uses TRBV6-1 and TRBJ2-7; 8 bases align to TRBD1. Per the germline V gene, CDR1 is MNHNS and CDR2 is SASEGT. V gave up 5 bases and J gave up 6 bases; unmatched junction bases: 9. The CDR3 totals 14 residues. The CDR3 DNA reads TGTGCCAGCAGTAAACACGACAGGGGAACCGAGCAGTACTTC. As protein: CASSKHDRGTEQYF.

This clonotype appeared many times. The rearrangement uses TRBV5-1 and TRBJ2-7; TRBD2 matches 9 bases. Trimming cost V 4 bases and J 2 bases; bases outside gene matches: 10. Germline V gives CDR1 SGHRS, CDR2 YFSETQ. The CDR3 is made up of 16 amino acids. CDR3 nucleotide sequence: TGCGCCAGCAGCCCGCGGGTAGCGGGAGTGACCTACGAGCAGTACTTC. The encoded protein is CASSPRVAGVTYEQYF.

The sample holds one count of this clonotype. The V and J genes are TRBV5-8 and TRBJ1-1, with D unclear. V was trimmed by 4 bases and J by 2 bases, leaving 9 bases between them. CDR1 is SGHTS and CDR2 is YDEGEE in the germline V gene. The CDR3 runs 13 residues. The CDR3 DNA is TGTGCCAGCAGCCAAACAGCTAACACTGAAGCTTTCTTT. Protein: CASSQTANTEAFF.

This clonotype was found many times. The chain has TRBV6-6 and TRBJ1-2; a possible D gene is TRBD1 (5 bases). CDR3 length: 13 residues. Germline lookup yields CDR1 MNHNY and CDR2 SVGAGI (reference sequence). V lost 5 bases to trimming and J lost 4 bases, with 11 bases between them. Written as DNA, the CDR3 is TGTGCCAGCAGTCACTTAACAGGCTATGGCTACACCTTC. This translates into CASSHLTGYGYTF.

The rearrangement joins TRBV12-3 or TRBV12-4 to TRBJ2-2; D could derive from TRBD1 or TRBD2 (5 bases each). The CDR3 is made up of 12 amino acids. The V gene lost 6 bases and the J gene lost 6 bases, with 8 bases spanning the gap. CDR3 amino acids: CASSRGPGELFF. For the CDR3, the DNA is TGTGCCAGCAGCCGGGGACCCGGGGAGCTGTTTTTT.

This clonotype was counted between two and nine times. CDR3 bases: TGTGCCAGCAGTCACCCTCGGAAAGAGCAGTACTTC. It codes for CASSHPRKEQYF. V usage is TRBV2 and J usage is TRBJ2-7; D not certain. V lost 5 bases, J lost 7 bases, and 12 bases lay in between. This CDR3 region has 12 residues. Looked up from germline, CDR1 is SNHLY and CDR2 is FYNNEI.

This clonotype was observed a handful of times. This chain links TRBV5-4 with TRBJ1-2; weak D call: TRBD1 (6 bases). Germline CDR1 reads SGHNT; CDR2 reads YYREEE (reference sequence). V lost 4 bases and J 7 bases, leaving 17 bases between the germline ends. The CDR3 consists of 14 residues. DNA of the CDR3: TGTGCCAGCAGCCCCGGCCTACCAGGGGCTGGCTACACCTTC. Translated, it gives CASSPGLPGAGYTF.

The table lists this clonotype with a few counts. The chain links TRBV7-2 to TRBJ1-4; no clear D gene. Per germline, CDR1 SGHTA and CDR2 FQGNSA. The CDR3 covers 13 residues. Trimming left V 1 base short and J 8 bases short, with 8 bases between. The CDR3 protein is CASSLGSSEKLFF. The CDR3 DNA follows: TGTGCCAGCAGCTTAGGTAGTTCCGAAAAACTGTTTTTT.

This clonotype was found many times. CDR3 nucleotide sequence: TGCAGTGCTAGAGACAGGTCCTACGAGCAGTACTTC. It specifies CSARDRSYEQYF. The gene calls are TRBV20-1 and TRBJ2-7; D ambiguous. The ends were cut back, 0 bases at V and 1 base at J, with 4 bases in the middle. Germline CDR1 DFQATT, CDR2 SNEGSKA (reference sequence). The CDR3 is made up of 12 amino acids.

The rearrangement uses TRBV7-9 and TRBJ2-2; D not resolved. Between the trimmed V and J ends, which lost 3 bases and 4 bases, there was a span of 12 bases. This CDR3 has 15 residues. The germline CDR1 and CDR2 sequences are SEHNR and FQNEAQ (reference sequence). The CDR3 DNA is TGTGCCAGCAGCTTTTCCCTGGGATTCACCGGGGAGCTGTTTTTT. It yields the protein CASSFSLGFTGELFF. The full variable domain, with the rest looked up from reference TRBV7-9 and TRBJ2-2, is DTGVSQNPRHKITKRGQNVTFRCDPISEHNRLYWYRQTLGQGPEFLTYFQNEAQLEKSRLLSDRFSAERPKGSFSTLEIQRTEQGDSAMYLCASSFSLGFTGELFFGEGSRLTVL.

The chain recombines TRBV10-2 with TRBJ1-5, with TRBD1 as a possible D gene (6 bases). CDR3 length: 16 amino acids. CDR1 and CDR2 from the germline V gene are WSHSY and SAAADI. V lost 0 bases and J lost 3, with 12 bases in between. The DNA of the CDR3 is TGCGCCAGCAGTGAGTCTGGGTACAGGGCCAATCAGCCCCAGCATTTT. This sequence encodes CASSESGYRANQPQHF.

This clonotype has ten or more counts. The genes are TRBV28 and TRBJ2-7; unclear D gene. The CDR3 contains 12 residues. Germline V lookup: CDR1 MDHEN, CDR2 SYDVKM. Trimming shortened V by 3 bases and J by 3 bases, and 6 bases separated the two germline ends. CDR3 nucleotides: TGTGCCAGCAGTTTCGCGGACTACGAGCAGTACTTC. Translation: CASSFADYEQYF.